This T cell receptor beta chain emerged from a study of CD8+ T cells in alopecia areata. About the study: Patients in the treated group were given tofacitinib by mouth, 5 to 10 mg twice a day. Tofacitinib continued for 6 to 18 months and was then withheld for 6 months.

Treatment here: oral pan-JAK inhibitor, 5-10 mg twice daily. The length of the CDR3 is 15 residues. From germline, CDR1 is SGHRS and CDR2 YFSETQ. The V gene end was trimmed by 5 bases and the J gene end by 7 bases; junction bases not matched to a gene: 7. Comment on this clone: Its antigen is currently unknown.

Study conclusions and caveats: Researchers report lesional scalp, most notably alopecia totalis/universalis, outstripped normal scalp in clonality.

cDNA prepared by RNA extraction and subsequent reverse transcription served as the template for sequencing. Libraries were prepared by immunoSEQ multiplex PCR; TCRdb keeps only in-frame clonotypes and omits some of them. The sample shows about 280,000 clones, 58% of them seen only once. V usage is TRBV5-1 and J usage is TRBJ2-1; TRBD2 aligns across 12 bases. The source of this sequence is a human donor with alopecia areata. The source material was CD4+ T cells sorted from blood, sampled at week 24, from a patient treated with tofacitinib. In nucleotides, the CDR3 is TGCGCCAGCAGGGAGGGACTAGCGGGTGGAAATGAGCAGTTCTTC. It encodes CASREGLAGGNEQFF.